The 22 T cell receptor beta chains presented below share a single source sample, sequenced in a study of T cells in Graves' hyperthyroidism and ophthalmopathy. Using RNA transcripts as the source, TCR beta CDR3 regions were amplified. HTBI primers drove first-round RT-PCR of the TCR CDR3. Each CDR3 protein is one row after TCRdb ran MiXCR on the multiplex PCR reads. This sample has hundreds of thousands of distinct CDR3 sequences, with about 15% found just once. The specimen was blood. The origin of the receptors is a woman younger than 35 with Graves' hyperthyroidism.

This clonotype was counted at least ten times. The chain has TRBV18 and TRBJ1-1; D remains unclear. Trimming shortened V by 2 bases and J by 3 bases, and 7 bases separated the two germline ends. Germline V gene data show CDR1 as KGHSH and CDR2 as LQKENI. This CDR3 region has 13 residues. As DNA, the CDR3 is TGTGCCAGCTCACCAAGGATGGACACTGAAGCTTTCTTT. It yields the protein CASSPRMDTEAFF.

This sequence joins TRBV20-1 and TRBJ1-1; D not resolved. Trimming shortened V by 5 bases and J by 11 bases, and 21 bases separated the two germline ends. CDR1 and CDR2 (germline): DFQATT, SNEGSKA (reference sequence). This CDR3 spans 13 amino acids. Here the CDR3 DNA reads TGCAGTGCTCTTCCGCAGGTCGGGAGTCGTGCTTTCTTT. Its protein is CSALPQVGSRAFF.

The CDR3 here is CASSTPSGNEQFF. CDR3 coding DNA: TGTGCCAGTAGTACTCCTAGCGGGAATGAGCAGTTCTTC. This chain uses TRBV19 with TRBJ2-1, with 8 bases that match TRBD2. The germline CDR1 and CDR2 sequences are LNHDA and SQIVND (reference sequence). V shed 4 bases and J 7 bases; nucleotides not matched to a gene: 3. The CDR3 extends over 13 amino acids. The variable domain in full, with the rest retrieved from reference TRBV19 and TRBJ2-1, is DGGITQSPKYLFRKEGQNVTLSCEQNLNHDAMYWYRQDPGQGLRLIYYSQIVNDFQKGDIAEGYSVSREKKESFPLTVTSAQKNPTAFYLCASSTPSGNEQFFGPGTRLTVL.

This clonotype has ten or more counts. The V call is TRBV28, the J call TRBJ2-5; perhaps TRBD2 as D (6 bases). V lost 2 bases and J lost 2, with 9 bases in between. Germline-derived CDR1 and CDR2 are MDHEN and SYDVKM. The CDR3 is 14 amino acids. CDR3 amino acids: CASSLPAGQETQYF. For the CDR3, the DNA is TGTGCCAGCAGTTTACCCGCGGGGCAAGAGACCCAGTACTTC.

This chain connects TRBV20-1 to TRBJ1-6; TRBD1 matches 7 bases. The CDR3 is 16 amino acids. Per germline, CDR1 DFQATT and CDR2 SNEGSKA (reference sequence). With 0 bases clipped from V and 9 bases from J, the junction kept 11 bases outside the gene matches. The CDR3, as DNA: TGCAGTGCTAGAGATCTGACAGGGTCGGGGATTTCACCCCTCCACTTT. Encoded protein: CSARDLTGSGISPLHF.

This clonotype appeared a few times. The V call is TRBV7-9, the J call TRBJ2-2, with TRBD1 matching over 8 bases. Losses at the gene ends were 5 bases for V and 1 base for J; bases not matched to a gene: 6. The CDR3 is 16 amino acids. Germline CDR1 reads SEHNR; CDR2 reads FQNEAQ (reference sequence). The CDR3 DNA reads TGTGCCAGCAGCCCCCCCGACAGGGGGAACACCGGGGAGCTGTTTTTT. Translating it yields CASSPPDRGNTGELFF. The entire variable domain, with the rest obtained from reference TRBV7-9 and TRBJ2-2, is as follows: DTGVSQNPRHKITKRGQNVTFRCDPISEHNRLYWYRQTLGQGPEFLTYFQNEAQLEKSRLLSDRFSAERPKGSFSTLEIQRTEQGDSAMYLCASSPPDRGNTGELFFGEGSRLTVL.

This clonotype was observed many times. This chain's CDR3 is CASSFRGGVNEQFF. The CDR3, as DNA: TGCGCCAGCAGCTTCCGAGGGGGGGTCAATGAGCAGTTCTTC. V gene TRBV5-1 combines with J gene TRBJ2-1; perhaps TRBD2 as D (7 bases). V lost 2 bases and J 6 bases, leaving 12 bases between the germline ends. This CDR3 comprises 14 residues. Germline CDR1 is SGHRS and CDR2 is YFSETQ.

At least ten counts were recorded for this clonotype. The chain recombines TRBV18 with TRBJ2-7; D not certain. The V end was cut by 3 bases, the J end by 2 bases, with 11 bases between. The CDR3 is 14 residues long. The germline gives CDR1 KGHSH, CDR2 LQKENI. CDR3 DNA sequence: TGTGCCAGCTCACCTGGGTTCGAGGCCTACGAGCAGTACTTC. It is translated as CASSPGFEAYEQYF.

This clonotype was seen repeatedly, ten times or more. This sequence joins TRBV3-1 and TRBJ1-5, with D maybe TRBD1 (6 bases). CDR1 and CDR2 from the germline V gene are LGHDT and YNNKEL (reference sequence). The germline V and J ends were trimmed by 0 bases and 0 bases, with 15 bases remaining between them. The length of the CDR3 is 18 residues. This CDR3 is CASSQEGGRDDSNQPQHF. In DNA, the CDR3 is TGTGCCAGCAGCCAAGAAGGGGGGCGGGACGATAGCAATCAGCCCCAGCATTTT.

In its sample, this clonotype was seen many times. The chain links TRBV3-1 to TRBJ2-5, with a tentative D call TRBD1 (7 bases). Trimming cost V 4 bases and J 5 bases, with 17 bases left between them. Germline V gene data show CDR1 as LGHDT and CDR2 as YNNKEL (reference sequence). This CDR3 contains 15 residues. DNA for the CDR3: TGTGCCAGCAGCCGACTAGGTCCAGGGGGGGAGACCCAGTACTTC. It yields the protein CASSRLGPGGETQYF.

This clonotype was seen repeatedly, ten times or more. The J gene is TRBJ1-1, the V gene TRBV12-3 or TRBV12-4, with D perhaps matching TRBD1 (5 bases). Trimming took off 5 bases at V and 3 bases at J, with 10 bases between the two ends. The CDR3 runs 13 residues. The DNA of the CDR3 is TGTGCCAGCAGTCCACAGGTTTACACTGAAGCTTTCTTT. This translates into CASSPQVYTEAFF.

In its sample, this clonotype was seen many times. This rearrangement joins TRBV7-2 to TRBJ2-3, with 9 bases that match TRBD2. The J segment lost 4 bases and the V segment lost 1 base, leaving 6 bases of the junction unmatched. The CDR3 runs 16 residues. Germline V gene lookup returns CDR1 SGHTA and CDR2 FQGNSA. DNA for the CDR3: TGTGCCAGCAGCTTAGGGGGTAGCGGGAGTGCAGATACGCAGTATTTT. Translated: CASSLGGSGSADTQYF.

The chain links TRBV30 to TRBJ1-3; D is ambiguous. Germline CDR1 and CDR2: GTSNPN and SVGIG (reference sequence). V lost 0 bases to trimming and J lost 1 base, with 7 bases between them. CDR3 length equals 14 residues. CDR3 in amino acids: CAWSVVTSGNTIYF. The CDR3 nucleotides are TGTGCCTGGAGTGTCGTAACTTCTGGAAACACCATATATTTT.

A few counts support this clonotype. This chain connects TRBV2 to TRBJ1-6; D uncertain. V was cut by 7 bases and J by 5 bases, with 18 bases left in between. The CDR3 covers 16 residues. Germline CDR1 SNHLY, CDR2 FYNNEI. The CDR3 loop reads CASTPQAGLNNSPLHF. The CDR3 nucleotides read TGTGCCAGCACCCCCCAGGCTGGGCTCAATAATTCACCCCTCCACTTT.

This clonotype was picked up a small number of times. The chain carries TRBV7-9 and TRBJ2-5; D remains unclear. The CDR3 runs 15 residues. Germline V CDR1 and CDR2: SEHNR, FQNEAQ (reference sequence). Trimming took 1 base from V and 5 from J, leaving 14 bases between them. The CDR3 is CASSLVQLDTETQYF. CDR3 sequence (DNA): TGTGCCAGCAGCTTAGTCCAGCTTGATACGGAGACCCAGTACTTC.

The rearrangement joins TRBV6-1 to TRBJ1-2; 7 bases match TRBD1. V shed 5 bases and J 4 bases; nucleotides not matched to a gene: 10. Germline-derived CDR1 and CDR2 are MNHNS and SASEGT. The CDR3 length is 15 residues. The CDR3 DNA sequence: TGTGCCAGCAGTCGCGGACAGGAGCCCCTCTATGGCTACACCTTC. Its translation: CASSRGQEPLYGYTF.

This chain links TRBV6-1 with TRBJ1-4, with a weak D call TRBD1 (5 bases). Per germline, CDR1 MNHNS and CDR2 SASEGT. The length of the CDR3 is 17 residues. V was trimmed by 5 bases and J by 1 base, leaving 17 bases between them. DNA of the CDR3: TGTGCCAGCAGTTCCCAACTCCCCGGGGGAACTAATGAAAAACTGTTTTTT. Protein sequence: CASSSQLPGGTNEKLFF.

This chain uses TRBV12-3 or TRBV12-4 with TRBJ1-4; weak D call: TRBD1 (6 bases). Trimming took off 8 bases at V and 2 bases at J, with 9 bases between the two ends. CDR3 length: 13 amino acids. This CDR3 reads CASLGGTNEKLFF. The CDR3 DNA reads as TGTGCCAGCCTTGGGGGCACTAATGAAAAACTGTTTTTT.

The chain's CDR3 is CASSYTPQEFFNQPQHF. In DNA form, the CDR3 reads TGTGCCAGCAGTTACACCCCCCAGGAATTTTTCAATCAGCCCCAGCATTTT. This sequence joins TRBV6-2 or TRBV6-3 and TRBJ1-5; no clear D gene. The CDR3 is 17 amino acids. The V gene's germline CDR1 is MNHEY and CDR2 SVGEGT. V lost 2 bases and J lost 3, with 17 bases in between.

Many counts were recorded for this clonotype. This rearrangement joins TRBV20-1 to TRBJ1-1, with D uncertain. Looked up from germline, CDR1 is DFQATT and CDR2 is SNEGSKA (reference sequence). The CDR3 has 11 residues. V was trimmed by 4 bases and J by 9 bases, leaving 12 bases between them. The DNA of the CDR3 is TGCAGTGCTACTGGACTGAGAAAAGCTTTCTTT. It encodes CSATGLRKAFF.

This clonotype was counted ten times or more. The chain carries TRBV6-2 or TRBV6-3 and TRBJ2-7; D unresolved. Trimming shortened V by 1 base and J by 5 bases, and 6 bases separated the two germline ends. The CDR3 covers 12 residues. The germline V gene encodes CDR1 MNHEY and CDR2 SVGEGT. DNA for the CDR3: TGTGCCAGCAGTTACTACGCGGACGAGCAGTACTTC. This sequence encodes CASSYYADEQYF.

In this sample, this clonotype turned up many times. The chain joins TRBV6-6 to TRBJ2-7; D is perhaps TRBD1 (6 bases). V lost 0 bases, J lost 4 bases, and 13 bases lay in between. This CDR3 comprises 15 residues. Germline CDR1 reads MNHNY; CDR2 reads SVGAGI (reference sequence). This CDR3 is CASSYSGTGQYEQYF. The CDR3, as DNA: TGTGCCAGCAGTTACTCAGGTACAGGGCAGTACGAGCAGTACTTC.